A single T cell receptor beta chain is shown here with its context. Its antigen is unidentified. The data originate from a study of CD4 T cells in relation to SARS-CoV-2 and coronaviruses. General study findings and limits: Monoreactive clones expanded significantly more to SARS-CoV-2 than crossreactive clones did. Crossreactivity was assessed only for spike protein, not other viral proteins. Approximately 65% of donors had memory CD4+ clonotypes crossrecognizing SARS-CoV-2 and common cold coronavirus spike.

The unexposed donors gave CD4+ T cells in 2011-2018, prior to COVID-19. Cryopreserved PBMCs were CD4-enriched, then split into naive and memory cells. Clones were sequenced by immunoSEQ multiplex PCR, and TCRdb holds only the in-frame ones, with some missing. The sample records approximately 70,000 clones, 80% to 95% being singletons. CDR1 and CDR2 from the germline V gene are MDHEN and SYDVKM. The CDR3 is 15 residues long. V trimming: 6 bases; J trimming: 3 bases; junction bases outside the gene matches: 6. Sequenced: naive CD4+ T cells from PBMCs. Subset in this sample: naive CD4+ T cells isolated by negative enrichment. This sequence originates from a human donor in good health. This sequence joins TRBV28 and TRBJ2-2; 8 positions match TRBD2. The CDR3 nucleotides read TGTGCCAGCAGGTCCGGGGGGGGGTACACCGGGGAGCTGTTTTTT. It encodes CASRSGGGYTGELFF.